The rows below give T cell receptor beta chains drawn from one sample of a study of T cell responses to AZD1222 COVID-19 vaccine. The data were produced by immunoSEQ multiplex PCR, yet TCRdb's version contains in-frame clones alone and is incomplete. The top ten clones hold roughly 5.2% of a sample with 140,000 to 150,000 clones, approximately 91% of them seen once. The sequencing used peripheral blood, collected 28 days after the second dose of the MenACWY control vaccine. The origin of the receptors is an adult who received the MenACWY meningococcal vaccine as a control. The CDR3 runs from the conserved cysteine through the conserved F or W. A D gene is named only where the DNA matches it firmly. Clone size is given for some rows only: seen once, a few or many times, or a class if the clone is expanded.

v_gene,abundance,j_gene,d_gene,len,CDR3aa,CDR3nt
TRBV29-1,once,TRBJ1-5,.,12,CSVQADNQPQHF,TGCAGCGTTCAGGCAGACAATCAGCCCCAGCATTTT
TRBV28,.,TRBJ2-7,.,16,CASSLGRALSSYEQYF,TGTGCCAGCAGTTTAGGACGTGCCCTGAGCTCCTACGAGCAGTACTTC
TRBV20-1,.,TRBJ1-2,.,11,CSAGDGYGYTF,TGCAGTGCCGGGGACGGCTATGGCTACACCTTC
TRBV7-2,.,TRBJ2-6,TRBD1,16,CASSLTGGSGANVLTF,TGTGCCAGCAGCTTAACAGGGGGCTCTGGGGCCAACGTCCTGACTTTC
TRBV7-9,.,TRBJ1-3,.,15,CASSLSGSSGNTIYF,TGTGCCAGCAGCTTGAGTGGAAGCTCTGGAAACACCATATATTTT
TRBV9,.,TRBJ1-4,.,15,CASSVGGAGNEKLFF,TGTGCCAGCAGCGTAGGTGGGGCTGGAAATGAAAAACTGTTTTTT
TRBV10-3,once,TRBJ1-2,TRBD1,15,CAISEDRTGRYGYTF,TGTGCCATCAGTGAGGACCGGACAGGGAGGTATGGCTACACCTTC
TRBV11-3,.,TRBJ2-1,TRBD2,15,CASSLVSGSDNEQFF,TGTGCCAGCAGCTTAGTGAGCGGGAGTGACAATGAGCAGTTCTTC
TRBV18,few,TRBJ2-2,.,16,CASSPNGAGVTGELFF,TGTGCCAGCTCACCAAATGGGGCAGGGGTCACCGGGGAGCTGTTTTTT
TRBV7-2,.,TRBJ2-7,.,11,CASSLDYEQYF,TGTGCCAGCAGCTTAGACTACGAGCAGTACTTC
TRBV14,once,TRBJ1-5,.,14,CASSPGNSNQPQHF,TGTGCCAGCAGCCCGGGGAATAGCAATCAGCCCCAGCATTTT
TRBV11-2,few,TRBJ1-4,.,11,CASSHGEKLFF,TGTGCCAGCAGCCACGGTGAAAAACTGTTTTTT
TRBV19,.,TRBJ2-1,.,14,CASSIRLDHNEQFF,TGTGCCAGTAGTATAAGACTAGATCACAATGAGCAGTTCTTC
TRBV3-1/TRBV3-2,.,TRBJ1-2,TRBD1,15,CASSQRGQGYFGYTF,TGTGCCAGCAGCCAAAGGGGACAGGGCTACTTTGGCTACACCTTC
TRBV9,.,TRBJ2-5,.,13,CASSVGGTETQYF,TGTGCCAGCAGCGTAGGAGGGACTGAGACCCAGTACTTC
TRBV7-2,.,TRBJ2-5,TRBD2,14,CASSFSGGGETQYF,TGTGCCAGCAGCTTTTCGGGGGGTGGAGAGACCCAGTACTTC
TRBV18,.,TRBJ2-3,TRBD1,15,CASLPSGQGADTQYF,TGTGCCAGCCTACCATCGGGGCAGGGGGCAGATACGCAGTATTTT
TRBV19,.,TRBJ1-5,.,13,CASSMNPNQPQHF,TGTGCCAGTAGTATGAACCCCAATCAGCCCCAGCATTTT
TRBV5-1,.,TRBJ1-2,.,16,CASSPAAGEGWGGYTF,TGCGCCAGCAGCCCTGCCGCAGGGGAAGGGTGGGGCGGCTACACCTTC
TRBV9,.,TRBJ1-5,.,15,CASSVSPDRNQPQHF,TGTGCCAGCAGCGTTTCCCCCGATCGTAATCAGCCCCAGCATTTT
TRBV20-1,.,TRBJ1-1,.,11,CSAGGRPEAFF,TGCAGTGCTGGGGGGAGACCTGAAGCTTTCTTT
TRBV7-6,.,TRBJ1-1,.,15,CASSRQTDSNTEAFF,TGTGCCAGCAGCCGACAGACAGATTCGAACACTGAAGCTTTCTTT
TRBV9,.,TRBJ2-3,TRBD2,17,CASSVATGLARTDTQYF,TGTGCCAGCAGCGTAGCTACGGGACTAGCCAGAACAGATACGCAGTATTTT
TRBV5-1,.,TRBJ1-4,.,14,CASSLGKGGEKLFF,TGCGCCAGCAGCTTAGGGAAGGGCGGTGAAAAACTGTTTTTT
TRBV6-5,.,TRBJ2-1,.,13,CASSYPPTHEQFF,TGTGCCAGCAGTTACCCCCCGACCCATGAGCAGTTCTTC
TRBV27,.,TRBJ1-1,TRBD1,14,CASSLYRGNTEAFF,TGTGCCAGCAGTTTATACAGGGGGAACACTGAAGCTTTCTTT
TRBV29-1,.,TRBJ2-3,.,13,CSVPHRGADTQYF,TGCAGCGTTCCCCATCGAGGGGCAGATACGCAGTATTTT
TRBV29-1,.,TRBJ1-2,.,11,CSVDDSYGYTF,TGCAGCGTTGATGACAGCTATGGCTACACCTTC
TRBV5-5,.,TRBJ1-1,TRBD1,13,CASSFRTGLEAFF,TGTGCCAGCAGCTTTCGGACAGGACTTGAAGCTTTCTTT
TRBV6-2/TRBV6-3,few,TRBJ1-6,.,16,CASSYMGASYGSPLHF,TGTGCCAGCAGTTACATGGGCGCCTCCTACGGTTCACCCCTCCACTTT
TRBV6-1,.,TRBJ2-5,TRBD2,14,CASSERGGQETQYF,TGTGCCAGCAGTGAGCGGGGGGGCCAAGAGACCCAGTACTTC
TRBV4-2,.,TRBJ1-2,.,12,CASTRDNYGYTF,TGTGCCAGCACCCGGGACAACTATGGCTACACCTTC
TRBV5-1,.,TRBJ2-5,.,12,CASSGQGETQYF,TGCGCCAGCAGTGGGCAAGGGGAGACCCAGTACTTC
TRBV27,.,TRBJ2-5,TRBD1,15,CASRVTGAFGETQYF,TGTGCCAGCAGGGTGACAGGGGCCTTTGGAGAGACCCAGTACTTC
TRBV27,.,TRBJ2-5,.,12,CASSLSKETQYF,TGTGCCAGCAGTTTATCGAAAGAGACCCAGTACTTC
TRBV5-1,.,TRBJ1-1,TRBD1,16,CASSSNLGQVNTEAFF,TGCGCCAGCAGCTCAAACCTCGGACAGGTTAACACTGAAGCTTTCTTT
TRBV7-2,.,TRBJ1-3,.,14,CASSSAGMGNTIYF,TGTGCCAGCAGCTCCGCAGGGATGGGAAACACCATATATTTT
TRBV11-2,once,TRBJ2-5,.,13,CASSPGVWETQYF,TGTGCCAGCAGCCCAGGGGTTTGGGAGACCCAGTACTTC
TRBV19,few,TRBJ1-3,.,16,CASSITTRLSGNTIYF,TGTGCCAGTAGTATCACGACAAGATTATCTGGAAACACCATATATTTT
TRBV7-2,once,TRBJ1-2,.,13,CASSLSHGYGYTF,TGTGCCAGCAGTCTCTCCCACGGGTATGGCTACACCTTC
TRBV3-1/TRBV3-2,.,TRBJ2-7,TRBD1,17,CASSQNSKEGQRSEQYF,TGTGCCAGCAGCCAAAACTCTAAAGAGGGACAGCGGAGCGAGCAGTACTTC
TRBV7-8,.,TRBJ2-7,.,17,CASTIQDSLASSYEQYF,TGTGCCAGCACCATCCAGGACAGTTTGGCCTCGTCCTACGAGCAGTACTTC
TRBV6-5,.,TRBJ1-3,.,15,CASSYSGRAGNTIYF,TGTGCCAGCAGTTACTCGGGCAGGGCTGGAAACACCATATATTTT
TRBV18,.,TRBJ2-1,.,16,CASSATTHHSYNEQFF,TGTGCCAGCTCAGCTACTACTCACCACTCCTACAATGAGCAGTTCTTC
TRBV10-3,.,TRBJ1-5,.,14,CAISDLGLNQPQHF,TGTGCCATCAGTGATCTGGGACTGAATCAGCCCCAGCATTTT
TRBV19,.,TRBJ2-7,TRBD2,16,CASSKGLAGASYEQYF,TGTGCCAGTAGTAAGGGACTAGCGGGGGCCTCCTACGAGCAGTACTTC
TRBV5-5,.,TRBJ2-7,TRBD2,17,CASSWAPSGGARYEQYF,TGTGCCAGCAGCTGGGCCCCGAGCGGGGGGGCTCGGTACGAGCAGTACTTC
TRBV5-1,.,TRBJ2-1,TRBD1,14,CASSQRTGLNEQFF,TGCGCCAGCAGCCAAAGGACAGGGCTCAATGAGCAGTTCTTC
TRBV10-2,few,TRBJ2-7,TRBD2,16,CASSHVIAGEPGEQYF,TGCGCCAGCAGTCACGTAATAGCGGGGGAACCTGGCGAGCAGTACTTC
TRBV5-1,.,TRBJ2-2,.,14,CASSFDVYTGELFF,TGCGCCAGCAGCTTCGATGTCTACACCGGGGAGCTGTTTTTT
TRBV4-2,.,TRBJ1-5,.,16,CASSPRQASNNQPQHF,TGTGCCAGCAGCCCCAGACAGGCCTCCAACAATCAGCCCCAGCATTTT